In its sample, the clone carrying this T cell receptor beta chain was seen a few times. The sample comes from a study of blood T cell repertoires in COVID-19. Generated by immunoSEQ multiplex PCR, the TCRdb table keeps only in-frame clones and is missing some. The sample lists about 120,000 clones, less than 90% occurring once. Material for sequencing was PBMCs or T cells enriched from blood (not recorded which). This sequence originates from a woman younger than 45 who had recovered from COVID-19.

In DNA form, the CDR3 reads TGTGCCAGCAGCTTAAGTCCGCTAGCGGGAGGGGATGAGCAGTTCTTC. Translated, it gives CASSLSPLAGGDEQFF. This chain connects TRBV7-3 to TRBJ2-1, with TRBD2 matching 12 bases. Per the germline V gene, CDR1 is SGHTA and CDR2 is FQGTGA. The CDR3 has 16 amino acids. Losses at the gene ends were 1 base for V and 8 bases for J; bases not matched to a gene: 6.